What follows is one T cell receptor (beta chain) and its context. This clonotype showed up just a few times. What this receptor recognizes is not known. No much larger clonotype is one base removed from it; base qualities were not supplied. The cysteine opens and the phenylalanine closes a CDR3 of 12 amino acids. The retained sequence is limited to the CDR3, 36 bases, with the frame set at the first base. V sheds 8 bases and J sheds 4 bases, leaving 14 bases between their ends. CDR1 and CDR2, looked up from the germline V gene (reference sequence), are DFQATT and SNEGSKA. TCRdb shows the sequencer as Illumina NovaSeq 6000. cDNA libraries for TCRalpha and TCRbeta were prepared by 5'RACE using constant-segment primers, with sample barcodes and unique molecular identifiers added. Trizol reagent was used to extract RNA from every sample. Library amplification was performed in two PCR steps, and a second sample barcode and Illumina TruSeq adapters were introduced in the second step. Sequencing of the libraries was done on an Illumina NovaSeq, producing 2 x 150 bp paired-end reads. The study's processing was this. Reads were demultiplexed and collapsed into UMI-guided consensus sequences with migec v1.2.7. Using mixcr v2.1.11, UMI consensuses were aligned to TRA and TRB V and J templates and then assembled into clonotypes. A clonotype was counted as expanded or contracted only when both edgeR and NoisET called the clonotype significant, with the noise models trained on biological replicates. edgeR calls used a false discovery rate-adjusted p below 0.01 and a log2 fold-change threshold of 1. As an exploratory analysis of dynamics, PCA with hierarchical clustering was applied to max-normalized trajectories of the 1000 most abundant clonotypes. Separately sequenced CD4+ and CD8+ repertoires were used to assign the CD4 or CD8 phenotype of responding clones. TCRdb trimmed the raw reads at Q25, called clones with MiXCR and kept productive beta chains. Here each entry gathers all rows of one CDR3 protein and keeps the most common genes and DNA. The V and J calls and clone size come from TCRdb's table, not from the authors' own analysis. Within this sample are approximately 300,000 distinct CDR3 sequences, with around 8% of them counted one time only. The ten most abundant clones make up roughly 23% of the sample.

These data belong to a study of T-cell memory formation after mild COVID-19 (dated by TCRdb to the early 2020s). Background for the entire study: Most TCR sequence clusters were specific to one of the two donors. In two donors, T-cell clones that expanded and contracted after mild COVID-19 were followed by sequencing TCRalpha and TCRbeta repertoires longitudinally. Two young, previously healthy adult volunteers, one female and one male, were included in the cohort. Points the paper makes about the study in general: SARS-CoV-2 specificity was not confirmed for the second-wave clones peaking on day 37. Contracting CD4+ clones were found mainly in CM and EM memory subsets, while CD8+ clones were enriched in EMRA. Clones contracting from day 15 to 85 had balanced CD4/CD8 phenotypes, while a second wave expanding from day 15 to 37 was biased towards CD4+. Some responding clones were detected in pre-infection memory, suggesting pre-existing cross-reactive memory T cells joined the SARS-CoV-2 response. Only a couple of mild cases were covered by the study, and larger cohorts that include severe cases with pre-infection samples were considered necessary.

Ficoll-Paque density gradient centrifugation was used to isolate PBMCs. The chain employs TRBV20-1 and TRBJ2-5, and possibly TRBD2, on 5 matching bases. The TCR originated in a man aged 18 to 30 who had mild COVID-19 (a few samples of this study predate the infection). The sample titles of this study are shuffled in the database, so cell type and time point are left out; the donor was told from shared clones. Sequencing was carried out using PBMCs or a T cell subset sorted from them (not recorded which). The sequenced DNA is TGCAGTCTTAGGAGCGGAGTAGAGACCCAGTACTTC. The resulting protein is CSLRSGVETQYF.